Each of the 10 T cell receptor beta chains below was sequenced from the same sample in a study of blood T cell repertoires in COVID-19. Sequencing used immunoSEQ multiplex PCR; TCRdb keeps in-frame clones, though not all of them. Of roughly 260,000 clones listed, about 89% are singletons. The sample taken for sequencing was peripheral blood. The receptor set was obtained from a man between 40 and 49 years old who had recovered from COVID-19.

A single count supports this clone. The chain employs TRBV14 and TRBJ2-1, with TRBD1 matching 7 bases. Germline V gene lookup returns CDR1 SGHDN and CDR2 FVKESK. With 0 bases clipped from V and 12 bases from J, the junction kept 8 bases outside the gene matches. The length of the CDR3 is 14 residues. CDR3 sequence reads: CASSQDALGQAQFF. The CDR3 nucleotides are TGTGCCAGCAGCCAAGATGCTCTCGGACAGGCGCAGTTCTTC. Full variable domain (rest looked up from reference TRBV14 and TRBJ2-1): EAGVTQFPSHSVIEKGQTVTLRCDPISGHDNLYWYRRVMGKEIKFLLHFVKESKQDESGMPNNRFLAERTGGTYSTLKVQPAELEDSGVYFCASSQDALGQAQFFGPGTRLTVL.

The CDR3 region is CASSYPTAGGETQYF. DNA of the CDR3: TGTGCCAGCAGTTACCCCACTGCGGGGGGAGAGACCCAGTACTTC. The V call is TRBV6-2 or TRBV6-3, the J call TRBJ2-5; 8 bases agree with TRBD2. V shed 2 bases and J 4 bases; nucleotides not matched to a gene: 6. CDR1 is MNHEY, CDR2 SVGEGT, per germline. This CDR3 has 15 amino acids.

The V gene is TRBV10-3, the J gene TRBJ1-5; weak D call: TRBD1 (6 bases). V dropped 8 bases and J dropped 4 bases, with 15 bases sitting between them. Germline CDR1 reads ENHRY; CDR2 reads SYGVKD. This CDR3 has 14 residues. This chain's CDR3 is CAISGGPNNQPQHF. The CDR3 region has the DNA TGTGCCATCTCGGGGGGCCCTAATAATCAGCCCCAGCATTTT.

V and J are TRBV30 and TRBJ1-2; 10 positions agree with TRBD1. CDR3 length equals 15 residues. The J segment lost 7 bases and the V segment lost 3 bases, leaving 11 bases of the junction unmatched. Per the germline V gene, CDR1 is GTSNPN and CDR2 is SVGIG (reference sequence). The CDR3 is CAWSKGPDRGPGYTF. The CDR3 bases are TGTGCCTGGAGCAAAGGGCCCGACAGGGGGCCTGGCTACACCTTC.

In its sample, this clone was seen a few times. CDR3 sequence (DNA): TGTGCCAGCAGTCTTATACAGGGTCCTAATGAAAAACTGTTTTTT. Translating it yields CASSLIQGPNEKLFF. The chain joins TRBV7-9 to TRBJ1-4, with D possibly TRBD1 on 6 matching bases. Trimming took off 6 bases at V and 3 bases at J, with 14 bases between the two ends. The germline V gene encodes CDR1 SEHNR and CDR2 FQNEAQ (reference sequence). The CDR3 has 15 amino acids. The complete variable domain, with remaining parts taken from reference TRBV7-9 and TRBJ1-4, reads DTGVSQNPRHKITKRGQNVTFRCDPISEHNRLYWYRQTLGQGPEFLTYFQNEAQLEKSRLLSDRFSAERPKGSFSTLEIQRTEQGDSAMYLCASSLIQGPNEKLFFGSGTQLSVL.

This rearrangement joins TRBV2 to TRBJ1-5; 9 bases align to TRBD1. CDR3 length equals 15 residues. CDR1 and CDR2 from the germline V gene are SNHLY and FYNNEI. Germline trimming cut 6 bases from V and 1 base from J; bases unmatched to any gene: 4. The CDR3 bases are TGTGCCAGCAGAAGGACAGGGGTGAGCAATCAGCCCCAGCATTTT. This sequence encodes CASRRTGVSNQPQHF.

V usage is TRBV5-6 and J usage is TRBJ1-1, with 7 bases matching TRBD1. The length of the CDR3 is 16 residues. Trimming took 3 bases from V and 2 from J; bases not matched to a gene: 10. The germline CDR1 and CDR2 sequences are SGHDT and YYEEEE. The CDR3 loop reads CASSYGPGTANTEAFF. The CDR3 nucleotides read TGTGCCAGCAGCTATGGGCCCGGGACAGCAAACACTGAAGCTTTCTTT.

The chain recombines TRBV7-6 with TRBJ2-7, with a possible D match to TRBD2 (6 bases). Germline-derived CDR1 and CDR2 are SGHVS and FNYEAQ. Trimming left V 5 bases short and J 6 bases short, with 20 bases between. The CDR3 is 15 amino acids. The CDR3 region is CASSQEVAAHLEQYF. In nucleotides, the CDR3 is TGTGCCAGCAGCCAGGAGGTAGCGGCGCACCTCGAGCAGTACTTC.

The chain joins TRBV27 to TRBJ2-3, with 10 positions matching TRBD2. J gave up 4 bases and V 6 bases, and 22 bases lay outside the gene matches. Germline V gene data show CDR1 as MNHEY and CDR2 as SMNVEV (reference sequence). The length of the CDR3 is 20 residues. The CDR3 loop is CASSPLRGLIPGLASDTQYF. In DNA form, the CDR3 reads TGTGCCAGCAGCCCCTTAAGGGGCCTAATTCCGGGACTAGCGTCAGATACGCAGTATTTT.

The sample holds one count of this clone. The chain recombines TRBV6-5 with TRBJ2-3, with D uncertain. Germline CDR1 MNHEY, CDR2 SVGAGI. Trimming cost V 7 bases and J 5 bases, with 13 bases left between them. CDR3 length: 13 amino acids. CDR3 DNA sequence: TGTGCCAGCAACCTAGTGCGCCAAGATACGCAGTATTTT. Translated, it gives CASNLVRQDTQYF.